Included here is one T cell receptor (beta chain) sequence, with context. The antigen is undetermined. These data are taken from a study of OX40 agonist ivuxolimab in advanced cancers. As for the study in general: Dose-escalation patients' cancers were hepatocellular carcinoma, melanoma, renal cell or head and neck cancer.

CDR3 length: 16 residues. Germline CDR1 LGHNA, CDR2 YNFKEQ. With 4 bases removed from V and 3 bases from J, the gap between germline ends came to 15 bases. The table came from immunoSEQ multiplex PCR; TCRdb's copy has only in-frame clones and leaves some out. Among tens of thousands of clones listed, around 91% were seen once. Study-level points and caveats: Within 6 weeks, CD4+ and CD8+ blood T cells expanded clonally at 0.1 to 3.0 mg/kg.

The specimen comprised CD4+ or CD8+ T cells sorted from blood, sampled in a trial of the OX40 agonist ivuxolimab. The chain recombines TRBV4-2 with TRBJ1-4, with no clear D. This receptor was identified in an adult with an advanced solid tumor such as melanoma, head and neck, liver or kidney cancer. The CDR3 loop is CASSPQGLQPNEKLFF. In nucleotides, the CDR3 is TGTGCCAGCAGCCCCCAAGGGTTACAGCCTAATGAAAAACTGTTTTTT.